These 16 T cell receptor beta chains came from one sample sequenced in a study of CD8 T cells in ankylosing spondylitis. MiXCR, run by TCRdb on the 5' RACE reads, gives a single entry per CDR3 protein. The sample contains 800,000 to 900,000 distinct CDR3 sequences, approximately 10% of which appear only once. Their antigen targets remain unknown. Study conclusions and caveats: Blood of patients with ankylosing spondylitis appeared to be characterized by a TCR beta motif of several highly homologous variants.

Sequencing was performed on blood, either unsorted or a sorted T cell fraction (not recorded which). The receptors originated from a male donor with ankylosing spondylitis.

This clonotype was seen a handful of times. The chain joins TRBV6-2 or TRBV6-3 to TRBJ2-7, with a weak D call TRBD1 (6 bases). Germline V gene data show CDR1 as MNHEY and CDR2 as SVGEGT. The CDR3 runs 16 residues. Trimming removed 0 bases at V and 0 bases at J, with 12 bases between. In nucleotides, the CDR3 is TGTGCCAGCAGTTACTCGGGGACACACCACTCCTACGAGCAGTACTTC. Translation gives CASSYSGTHHSYEQYF.

Many counts were recorded for this clonotype. This chain connects TRBV7-9 to TRBJ1-6; D remains ambiguous. V dropped 0 bases and J dropped 9 bases, with 9 bases sitting between them. Germline values: CDR1 SEHNR, CDR2 FQNEAQ (reference sequence). The CDR3 extends over 14 amino acids. CDR3 region: CASSLAQAASPLHF. CDR3 nucleotides: TGTGCCAGCAGCTTAGCGCAAGCAGCTTCACCCCTCCACTTT.

This clonotype was seen only a few times. DNA of the CDR3: TGCAGTGCTAGAGATCCGCGGGGGCCTACCGAGTACAATGAGCAGTTCTTC. Its translation: CSARDPRGPTEYNEQFF. The chain employs TRBV20-1 and TRBJ2-1, with a weak D call TRBD2 (7 bases). V lost 0 bases, J lost 4 bases, and 19 bases lay in between. The germline CDR1 and CDR2 sequences are DFQATT and SNEGSKA (reference sequence). The CDR3 loop spans 17 amino acids.

J is TRBJ2-6 and V is TRBV5-1; D may be TRBD2 (5 bases). This CDR3 contains 16 residues. The V and J ends lost 1 base and 4 bases respectively, with 12 bases between them. Germline V gene lookup returns CDR1 SGHRS and CDR2 YFSETQ. The CDR3 protein is CASSLTLGAGANVLTF. CDR3 nucleotides: TGCGCCAGCAGCTTGACATTGGGAGCCGGGGCCAACGTCCTGACTTTC.

This clonotype was found many times. The rearrangement links TRBV5-1 to TRBJ2-7; 11 nucleotides agree with TRBD1. The CDR3 covers 15 residues. CDR1 and CDR2 (germline): SGHRS, YFSETQ. The junction had 6 bases not matched to a gene; V was cut back by 4 bases and J by 3 bases. In nucleotides, the CDR3 is TGCGCCAGCAGCGTTACGGGACAGGGGGTCTACGAGCAGTACTTC. Its protein product is CASSVTGQGVYEQYF.

The V call is TRBV27, the J call TRBJ2-7; 8 positions agree with TRBD1. Germline V gives CDR1 MNHEY, CDR2 SMNVEV (reference sequence). After removal of 6 bases from V and 5 bases from J, the junction contained 6 bases not matched to a gene. The CDR3 totals 13 residues. The CDR3 protein is CASRRTGLHEQYF. The CDR3 DNA reads as TGTGCCAGCAGGAGGACAGGGCTGCACGAGCAGTACTTC.

This clonotype appeared a few times. J is TRBJ1-1 and V is TRBV20-1; D gene unclear. The germline V gene has CDR1 DFQATT and CDR2 SNEGSKA (reference sequence). V dropped 6 bases and J dropped 10 bases, with 27 bases sitting between them. The CDR3 is 15 residues long. Here the CDR3 DNA reads TGCAGTGCCACCGAGGTCCCGGCAGGTCGGGGTTCAGCTTTCTTT. Translation: CSATEVPAGRGSAFF.

This chain links TRBV20-1 with TRBJ2-1; 9 positions match TRBD1. The V gene end was trimmed by 3 bases and the J gene end by 6 bases; junction bases not matched to a gene: 27. The CDR3 length is 21 residues. Germline V CDR1 and CDR2: DFQATT, SNEGSKA (reference sequence). This chain's CDR3 is CSASPSQGQGRTSKELNEQFF. The CDR3 DNA follows: TGCAGTGCTAGCCCCTCCCAGGGACAGGGAAGGACTTCGAAGGAGCTCAATGAGCAGTTCTTC.

This clonotype was observed at least ten times. The CDR3 protein is CSVSIAGNDNEQFF. The CDR3 DNA reads as TGCAGCGTCTCAATAGCGGGAAACGACAATGAGCAGTTCTTC. This chain uses TRBV29-1 with TRBJ2-1; 8 nucleotides match TRBD2. The CDR3 totals 14 residues. CDR1 is SQVTM, CDR2 ANQGSEA, per germline. V trimming: 6 bases; J trimming: 5 bases; junction bases outside the gene matches: 9.

The V call is TRBV30, the J call TRBJ2-2; D ambiguous. V lost 0 bases to trimming and J lost 4 bases, with 6 bases between them. The CDR3 length is 13 residues. Germline V gives CDR1 GTSNPN, CDR2 SVGIG (reference sequence). This chain's CDR3 is CAWSVYSTGELFF. CDR3 coding DNA: TGTGCCTGGAGTGTATACAGCACCGGGGAGCTGTTTTTT.

In this sample, this clonotype turned up a few times. The chain has TRBV29-1 and TRBJ1-1; no reliable D call. Germline V gene data show CDR1 as SQVTM and CDR2 as ANQGSEA. This CDR3 spans 12 amino acids. The V and J ends lost 8 bases and 1 base respectively, with 11 bases between them. The CDR3 reads CSSRHSNTEAFF. The DNA of the CDR3 is TGCAGCTCAAGACACTCGAACACTGAAGCTTTCTTT. Full variable domain (missing parts from reference TRBV29-1 and TRBJ1-1): SAVISQKPSRDICQRGTSLTIQCQVDSQVTMMFWYRQQPGQSLTLIATANQGSEATYESGFVIDKFPISRPNLTFSTLTVSNMSPEDSSIYLCSSRHSNTEAFFGQGTRLTVV.

This rearrangement joins TRBV4-3 to TRBJ2-2, with D perhaps TRBD1 (6 bases). CDR1 is LGHNA and CDR2 is YSLEER in the germline V gene. V was trimmed by 4 bases and J by 3 bases, leaving 12 bases between them. This CDR3 has 15 amino acids. CDR3 nucleotides: TGCGCCAGCAGCCCCCTGGACAGCTACACCGGGGAGCTGTTTTTT. It codes for CASSPLDSYTGELFF.

This clonotype was seen only a few times. V is TRBV11-2 and J is TRBJ2-1, with TRBD2 identical over 12 bases. V lost 4 bases to trimming and J lost 8 bases; unmatched junction nucleotides: 6. Germline V lookup: CDR1 SGHAT, CDR2 FQNNGV. The CDR3 runs 15 residues. CDR3 amino acids: CASSYRLAGDYEQFF. The CDR3 DNA is TGTGCCAGCAGCTACCGACTAGCGGGAGACTATGAGCAGTTCTTC. The complete variable domain, with remaining parts taken from reference TRBV11-2 and TRBJ2-1, reads EAGVAQSPRYKIIEKRQSVAFWCNPISGHATLYWYQQILGQGPKLLIQFQNNGVVDDSQLPKDRFSAERLKGVDSTLKIQPAKLEDSAVYLCASSYRLAGDYEQFFGPGTRLTVL.

This clonotype was observed at least ten times. The genes are TRBV29-1 and TRBJ1-1; TRBD1 agrees at 9 bases. The CDR3 consists of 13 residues. V was pared by 2 bases and J by 3 bases, with 1 base of the junction left unmatched. The germline CDR1 and CDR2 sequences are SQVTM and ANQGSEA. The CDR3 nucleotides read TGCAGCGTTGAATGGACAGGGGACACTGAAGCTTTCTTT. Its protein product is CSVEWTGDTEAFF.

The chain employs TRBV5-1 and TRBJ1-2; TRBD1 matches at 8 bases. This CDR3 is 13 amino acids long. Trimming took 4 bases from V and 6 from J; bases not matched to a gene: 5. The germline CDR1 and CDR2 sequences are SGHRS and YFSETQ. The chain's CDR3 is CASSEGQADGYTF. CDR3 nucleotides: TGCGCCAGCAGCGAGGGACAGGCGGATGGCTACACCTTC.

The chain combines TRBV20-1 with TRBJ1-1; TRBD1 agrees at 9 bases. The CDR3 contains 14 residues. Looked up from germline, CDR1 is DFQATT and CDR2 is SNEGSKA (reference sequence). The V and J ends lost 1 base and 3 bases, in that order; junction bases with no gene match: 3. The CDR3 DNA reads TGCAGTGCTAGAGGGTACAGGGGGCACACTGAAGCTTTCTTT. It encodes CSARGYRGHTEAFF.